Following are 7 T cell receptor beta chains from one sample sequenced in a study of identifying expanded T cells in peripheral blood. Profiled with immunoSEQ multiplex PCR; TCRdb holds only in-frame clones, not every one. The sample lists about 80,000 clones, 85% to 90% occurring once. Sample: blood. Receptor source: a person between 18 and 75 years old in good health.

To note about this clone: Other DNA sequences of this sample code for an identical CDR3. The chain is built from TRBV9 and TRBJ1-1; D gene unclear. The CDR3 spans 13 residues. The V and J ends lost 0 bases and 2 bases respectively, with 5 bases between them. Germline assignment: CDR1 SGDLS and CDR2 YYNGEE. The CDR3 DNA reads TGTGCCAGCAGCGTAGACCTAAACACTGAAGCTTTCTTT. Amino acids: CASSVDLNTEAFF.

The chain combines TRBV29-1 with TRBJ2-7; D is uncertain. V lost 2 bases and J lost 2, with 7 bases in between. Per germline, CDR1 SQVTM and CDR2 ANQGSEA. This CDR3 comprises 12 residues. In DNA, the CDR3 is TGCAGCGTTGAAAACATAGCCTACGAGCAGTACTTC. As protein: CSVENIAYEQYF.

This sequence joins TRBV2 and TRBJ1-5, with a tentative D call TRBD1 (5 bases). V was clipped by 2 bases and J by 5 bases, with 13 bases between them. Germline lookup yields CDR1 SNHLY and CDR2 FYNNEI. The CDR3 loop spans 15 amino acids. CDR3 in DNA: TGTGCCAGCAGTGAATCGACAGCCAACTATCAGCCCCAGCATTTT. Translating gives CASSESTANYQPQHF.

J is TRBJ2-1 and V is TRBV7-3; 11 nucleotides match TRBD2. Trimming took 3 bases from V and 7 from J; bases not matched to a gene: 5. Germline assignment: CDR1 SGHTA and CDR2 FQGTGA. This CDR3 is built from 15 residues. CDR3 loop: CASSLSSGRLNEQFF. The DNA for the CDR3 is TGTGCCAGCAGCTTGTCTAGCGGGAGGTTGAATGAGCAGTTCTTC.

This rearrangement joins TRBV14 to TRBJ2-7; D might be TRBD2 (6 bases). V was pared by 6 bases and J by 3 bases, with 15 bases between. Per germline, CDR1 SGHDN and CDR2 FVKESK. This CDR3 spans 14 amino acids. The CDR3 spells CASSHPGSGYEQYF. The DNA of the CDR3 is TGTGCCAGCAGTCATCCCGGGAGCGGCTACGAGCAGTACTTC.

The chain recombines TRBV7-6 with TRBJ1-1; possibly TRBD1 for D (5 bases). Per germline, CDR1 SGHVS and CDR2 FNYEAQ. Trimming cost V 2 bases and J 5 bases, with 15 bases left between them. The CDR3 spans 15 residues. In nucleotides, the CDR3 is TGTGCCAGCAGCTTAAGGGGCCCCCTAGGGACTGAAGCTTTCTTT. This translates into CASSLRGPLGTEAFF.

The V gene is TRBV4-1, the J gene TRBJ2-2, with TRBD2 identical over 8 bases. This CDR3 region has 16 residues. J lost 1 base, V lost 0 bases, and 1 base had no gene match. Germline CDR1 MGHRA, CDR2 YSYEKL. In DNA form, the CDR3 reads TGCGCCAGCAGCCAAGAGAGCGGGGGGAACACCGGGGAGCTGTTTTTT. Translated, it gives CASSQESGGNTGELFF.